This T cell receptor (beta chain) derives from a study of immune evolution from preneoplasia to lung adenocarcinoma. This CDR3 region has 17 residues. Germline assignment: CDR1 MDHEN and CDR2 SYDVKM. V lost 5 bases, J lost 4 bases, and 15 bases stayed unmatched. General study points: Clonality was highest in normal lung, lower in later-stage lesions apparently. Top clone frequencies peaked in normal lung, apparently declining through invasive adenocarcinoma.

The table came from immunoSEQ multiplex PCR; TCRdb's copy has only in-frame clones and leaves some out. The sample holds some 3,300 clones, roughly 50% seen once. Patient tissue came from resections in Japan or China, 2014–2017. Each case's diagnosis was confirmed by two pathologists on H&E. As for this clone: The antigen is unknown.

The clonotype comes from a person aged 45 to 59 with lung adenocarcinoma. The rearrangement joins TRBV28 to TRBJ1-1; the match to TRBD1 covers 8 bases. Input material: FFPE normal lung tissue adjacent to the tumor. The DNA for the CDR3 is TGTGCCAGCAGTACCCAGGGGGCCCAGGTTGGGAGCACTGAAGCTTTCTTT. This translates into CASSTQGAQVGSTEAFF.